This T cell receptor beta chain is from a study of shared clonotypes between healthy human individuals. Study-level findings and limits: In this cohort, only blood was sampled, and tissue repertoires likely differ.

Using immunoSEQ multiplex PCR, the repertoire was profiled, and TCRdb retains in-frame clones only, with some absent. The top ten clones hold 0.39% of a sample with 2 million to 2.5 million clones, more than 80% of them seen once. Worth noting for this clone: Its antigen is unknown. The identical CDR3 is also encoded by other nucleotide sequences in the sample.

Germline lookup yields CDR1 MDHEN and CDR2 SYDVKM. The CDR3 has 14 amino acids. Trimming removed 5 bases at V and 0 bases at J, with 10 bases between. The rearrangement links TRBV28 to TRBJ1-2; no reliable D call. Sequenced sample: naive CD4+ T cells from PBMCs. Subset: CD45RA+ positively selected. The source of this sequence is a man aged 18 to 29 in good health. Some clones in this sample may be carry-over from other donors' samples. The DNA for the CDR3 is TGTGCCAGCAGTCGGGCTGGAGCTAACTATGGCTACACCTTC. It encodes CASSRAGANYGYTF.